These 21 T cell receptor beta chains were sequenced from one sample in a study of cytomegalovirus exposure and HLA in healthy donors. The PCR had 60 Vbeta and 13 Jbeta primers. Only in-frame clones appear in the TCRdb table, and some are missing; sequencing was by immunoSEQ multiplex PCR. The sample shows about 120,000 clones, roughly four fifths of them seen only once. Sequenced input: PBMCs. The receptor source for this set is a woman between 35 and 50 years old in good health and CMV-seropositive.

The J gene is TRBJ2-7, the V gene TRBV4-3, with D maybe TRBD2 (7 bases). Looked up from germline, CDR1 is LGHNA and CDR2 is YSLEER. The CDR3 spans 16 residues. The V end lost 0 bases, the J end lost 2 bases, and 14 bases lay between the germline ends. The CDR3 sequence is CASSQDRGASPYEQYF. The CDR3 DNA reads TGCGCCAGCAGCCAAGATCGGGGGGCTAGTCCCTACGAGCAGTACTTC.

The genes are TRBV13 and TRBJ2-7; 8 bases are a match to TRBD1. This CDR3 region has 14 residues. Germline CDR1 reads PRHDT; CDR2 reads FYEKMQ (reference sequence). The J segment lost 5 bases and the V segment lost 5 bases, leaving 8 bases of the junction unmatched. The CDR3 DNA is TGTGCCAGCAGCACGAGGACAGGGAACAACGAGCAGTACTTC. This gives the protein CASSTRTGNNEQYF.

This clone was detected only once. The CDR3 DNA is TGCGCCAGCAGCTACGGGACAGGGGACTCCTACGAGCAGTACTTC. It encodes CASSYGTGDSYEQYF. The chain employs TRBV4-3 and TRBJ2-5; 10 bases fit TRBD1. The J call is in doubt because the DNA end fits TRBJ2-7 better. The V gene's germline CDR1 is LGHNA and CDR2 YSLEER. CDR3 length: 15 amino acids.

The chain is built from TRBV10-3 and TRBJ1-2; 9 positions match TRBD1. The CDR3 loop spans 15 amino acids. CDR1 and CDR2 (germline): ENHRY, SYGVKD. The V and J ends lost 7 bases and 3 bases, in that order; junction bases with no gene match: 9. The CDR3 reads CAITGGQGLDYGYTF. DNA of the CDR3: TGTGCCATCACAGGGGGACAGGGATTGGACTATGGCTACACCTTC.

This clone was observed a handful of times. The V and J genes are TRBV13 and TRBJ2-5; 8 bases map to TRBD2. Unmatched junction bases numbered 5, after V lost 4 bases and J lost 4 bases. Germline CDR1 reads PRHDT; CDR2 reads FYEKMQ (reference sequence). The CDR3 has 14 amino acids. CDR3 DNA sequence: TGTGCCAGCAGCTACCGGGGGGGAACAGAGACCCAGTACTTC. It codes for CASSYRGGTETQYF.

V and J are TRBV7-9 and TRBJ1-2; TRBD1 agrees at 7 bases. Germline CDR1 SEHNR, CDR2 FQNEAQ (reference sequence). This CDR3 has 13 residues. J gave up 5 bases and V 6 bases, and 6 bases lay outside the gene matches. CDR3 in amino acids: CASRTDRRYGYTF. Written as DNA, the CDR3 is TGTGCCAGCAGGACGGACAGGAGGTATGGCTACACCTTC.

A remark on this clone: Compared with germline, one end of the junction differs, possibly owing to a read error. The gene calls are TRBV28 and TRBJ2-1, with D maybe TRBD2 (6 bases). The CDR3 sequence is 12 residues long. Per germline, CDR1 MDHEN and CDR2 SYDVKM. The DNA of the CDR3 is TGTGCCAGCAGTTTGGACTACGATGAGCAGTTCTTC. It is translated as CASSLDYDEQFF.

This clone turned up a few times. V and J are TRBV5-1 and TRBJ2-1; 12 bases match TRBD2. The CDR3 contains 18 residues. The V segment lost 3 bases and the J segment 1 base; nucleotides outside the gene matches: 8. Germline loops: CDR1 SGHRS, CDR2 YFSETQ. CDR3 loop: CASSYPGLAGSSYNEQFF. The CDR3, as DNA: TGCGCCAGCAGCTACCCGGGACTAGCGGGTAGTTCCTACAATGAGCAGTTCTTC.

This clone was recorded once. The chain recombines TRBV5-1 with TRBJ2-5, with 9 bases that match TRBD1. With V trimmed by 0 bases and J by 3 bases, 0 bases remained unmatched. The germline CDR1 and CDR2 sequences are SGHRS and YFSETQ. This CDR3 contains 14 residues. The CDR3 sequence: CASSLGTGEETQYF. The CDR3 region has the DNA TGCGCCAGCAGCTTGGGGACAGGGGAAGAGACCCAGTACTTC.

This chain uses TRBV5-3 with TRBJ1-2; no definite D call. TRBV5-3 is identified as an open reading frame with a role that is uncertain. There are 14 residues in the CDR3. V dropped 5 bases and J dropped 0 bases, with 11 bases sitting between them. Here the CDR3 DNA reads TGTGCCAGAAGTGGAGGGAATGCTAACTATGGCTACACCTTC. As protein: CARSGGNANYGYTF.

The V gene is TRBV5-1, the J gene TRBJ1-3; D possibly corresponds to TRBD1 (5 bases). The CDR3 consists of 15 residues. Per germline, CDR1 SGHRS and CDR2 YFSETQ. The germline V and J ends were trimmed by 0 bases and 1 base, with 8 bases remaining between them. This CDR3 reads CASSLAAGSGNTIYF. Written as DNA, the CDR3 is TGCGCCAGCAGCTTGGCGGCAGGGTCTGGAAACACCATATATTTT. The full variable domain, with the rest looked up from reference TRBV5-1 and TRBJ1-3, is KAGVTQTPRYLIKTRGQQVTLSCSPISGHRSVSWYQQTPGQGLQFLFEYFSETQRNKGNFPGRFSGRQFSNSRSEMNVSTLELGDSALYLCASSLAAGSGNTIYFGEGSWLTVV.

The V and J genes are TRBV5-5 and TRBJ2-5, with D unresolved. The V end lost 8 bases, the J end lost 7 bases, and 9 bases lay between the germline ends. The length of the CDR3 is 10 residues. Germline CDR1 and CDR2: SGHKS and YYEKEE (reference sequence). The CDR3 DNA is TGTGCCAGAACTCATGGGACCCAGTACTTC. Its translation: CARTHGTQYF. Full variable domain (rest looked up from reference TRBV5-5 and TRBJ2-5): DAGVTQSPTHLIKTRGQQVTLRCSPISGHKSVSWYQQVLGQGPQFIFQYYEKEERGRGNFPDRFSARQFPNYSSELNVNALLLGDSALYLCARTHGTQYFGPGTRLLVL.

The V call is TRBV25-1, the J call TRBJ2-6; D gene ambiguous. V lost 4 bases to trimming and J lost 7 bases, with 5 bases between them. The germline CDR1 and CDR2 sequences are MGHDK and SYGVNS. This CDR3 is built from 12 residues. CDR3 in amino acids: CASSAPANVLTF. The CDR3 nucleotides are TGTGCCAGCAGTGCCCCAGCCAACGTCCTGACTTTC.

This chain joins TRBV2 and TRBJ2-7, with TRBD2 identical over 7 bases. Trimming cost V 3 bases and J 3 bases; bases outside gene matches: 5. This CDR3 has 14 residues. Germline lookup yields CDR1 SNHLY and CDR2 FYNNEI. CDR3 sequence: CASSEAGVVYEQYF. CDR3 DNA: TGTGCCAGCAGTGAGGCGGGAGTCGTCTACGAGCAGTACTTC.

The chain carries TRBV7-2 and TRBJ2-3; TRBD2 agrees at 7 bases. The germline gives CDR1 SGHTA, CDR2 FQGNSA. The V gene end was trimmed by 5 bases and the J gene end by 5 bases; junction bases not matched to a gene: 13. The CDR3 extends over 16 amino acids. DNA of the CDR3: TGTGCCAGCAGCCCCTCGCAGCGGGGTTTGCTAGATACGCAGTATTTT. Translating it yields CASSPSQRGLLDTQYF.

This sequence joins TRBV28 and TRBJ2-7; TRBD1 matches 11 bases. Germline assignment: CDR1 MDHEN and CDR2 SYDVKM. The V segment lost 5 bases and the J segment 2 bases; nucleotides outside the gene matches: 5. The CDR3 covers 15 residues. DNA for the CDR3: TGTGCCAGCAGTAATCCGGGACAGGGGGCCTACGAGCAGTACTTC. It is translated as CASSNPGQGAYEQYF. The full variable domain, its missing parts supplied by reference TRBV28 and TRBJ2-7, is DVKVTQSSRYLVKRTGEKVFLECVQDMDHENMFWYRQDPGLGLRLIYFSYDVKMKEKGDIPEGYSVSREKKERFSLILESASTNQTSMYLCASSNPGQGAYEQYFGPGTRLTVT.

This clone was counted only a few times. The CDR3 reads CAWNHIRDRASGNEQFF. CDR3 coding DNA: TGTGCCTGGAATCATATCAGAGACAGGGCCTCAGGGAATGAGCAGTTCTTC. V and J are TRBV30 and TRBJ2-1; 7 nucleotides match TRBD1. CDR1 is GTSNPN and CDR2 is SVGIG in the germline V gene (reference sequence). This CDR3 has 17 residues. The ends lost 4 bases at V and 7 bases at J; junction bases unmatched: 19.

V gene TRBV27 combines with J gene TRBJ1-2, with D possibly matching TRBD1 (6 bases). CDR1 MNHEY and CDR2 SMNVEV come from the germline V gene (reference sequence). This CDR3 spans 13 amino acids. The V gene lost 4 bases and the J gene lost 4 bases, with 10 bases spanning the gap. CDR3 protein: CASSSGQLYGYTF. In DNA, the CDR3 is TGTGCCAGCAGTTCAGGACAGCTCTATGGCTACACCTTC.

The V and J genes are TRBV4-2 and TRBJ2-1; 7 bases map to TRBD2. This CDR3 is 18 amino acids long. V lost 1 base to trimming and J lost 0 bases; unmatched junction nucleotides: 9. From germline, CDR1 is LGHNA and CDR2 YNFKEQ. This CDR3 reads CASSQVMTGGPSYNEQFF. CDR3 DNA sequence: TGTGCCAGCAGCCAAGTAATGACGGGGGGACCCTCCTACAATGAGCAGTTCTTC.

The genes are TRBV2 and TRBJ2-2, with a weak D call TRBD1 (6 bases). The CDR3 totals 14 residues. The germline V gene has CDR1 SNHLY and CDR2 FYNNEI. The V and J ends lost 7 bases and 2 bases respectively, with 11 bases between them. Here the CDR3 reads CASKGTTNTGELFF. In nucleotides, the CDR3 is TGTGCCAGCAAGGGGACAACTAACACCGGGGAGCTGTTTTTT. The full variable domain, its missing parts supplied by reference TRBV2 and TRBJ2-2, is EPEVTQTPSHQVTQMGQEVILRCVPISNHLYFYWYRQILGQKVEFLVSFYNNEISEKSEIFDDQFSVERPDGSNFTLKIRSTKLEDSAMYFCASKGTTNTGELFFGEGSRLTVL.

The chain is built from TRBV6-5 and TRBJ2-1; D uncertain. This CDR3 spans 14 amino acids. V lost 0 bases, J lost 5 bases, and 8 bases lay in between. CDR1 and CDR2 from the germline V gene are MNHEY and SVGAGI. CDR3 sequence: CASSYSNTNNEQFF. The CDR3 bases are TGTGCCAGCAGTTACTCGAACACCAACAATGAGCAGTTCTTC.